Listed here are 9 T cell receptor beta chains from one sample, sequenced in a study of blood T cell repertoires in COVID-19. Sequenced by immunoSEQ multiplex PCR; TCRdb stores in-frame clones only, minus some. Of 200,000 to 300,000 clones listed, around 90% are singletons. The specimen sequenced was peripheral blood. The receptors originated from a woman aged 60 to 75 with COVID-19, enrolled during active disease.

The J gene is TRBJ2-2, the V gene TRBV28, with D possibly TRBD2 on 6 matching bases. The CDR3 is made up of 16 amino acids. Germline lookup yields CDR1 MDHEN and CDR2 SYDVKM. The germline V and J ends were trimmed by 0 bases and 6 bases, with 14 bases remaining between them. The CDR3 protein is CASSLWRGFRAGELFF. The CDR3 coding sequence is TGTGCCAGCAGTTTATGGCGGGGTTTTCGGGCCGGGGAGCTGTTTTTT.

The rearrangement uses TRBV5-5 and TRBJ2-5; the D gene is possibly TRBD1 (5 bases). The length of the CDR3 is 15 residues. V gave up 2 bases and J gave up 0 bases, with 11 bases separating them. Germline CDR1 reads SGHKS; CDR2 reads YYEKEE (reference sequence). CDR3 sequence (DNA): TGTGCCAGCAGCTTCCCCAGACAGCACCAAGAGACCCAGTACTTC. Translating it yields CASSFPRQHQETQYF.

The chain joins TRBV18 to TRBJ1-4; D not resolved. This CDR3 region has 12 residues. Between the trimmed V and J ends, which lost 6 bases and 6 bases, there was a span of 8 bases. Germline CDR1 reads KGHSH; CDR2 reads LQKENI. In DNA, the CDR3 is TGTGCCAGCTCGCAGTTGGATGAAAAACTGTTTTTT. This sequence encodes CASSQLDEKLFF.

The CDR3 bases are TGTGCCAGCAGCGTAGGTAGCGGCTTGTACAATGAGCAGTTCTTC. Translation: CASSVGSGLYNEQFF. The rearrangement uses TRBV9 and TRBJ2-1; TRBD2 is a possible D gene (6 bases). V was shortened by 0 bases and J by 4 bases, with 11 bases between the two germline ends. The CDR3 covers 15 residues. Germline loops: CDR1 SGDLS, CDR2 YYNGEE.

V and J are TRBV18 and TRBJ1-2, with a weak D call TRBD1 (6 bases). The CDR3 totals 14 residues. Trimming took 4 bases from V and 6 from J, leaving 15 bases between them. Germline CDR1 reads KGHSH; CDR2 reads LQKENI. CDR3 nucleotide sequence: TGTGCCAGCTCACTCAGGACAGAATCGGATGGCTACACCTTC. Protein sequence: CASSLRTESDGYTF. Complete variable domain (other parts from reference TRBV18 and TRBJ1-2): NAGVMQNPRHLVRRRGQEARLRCSPMKGHSHVYWYRQLPEEGLKFMVYLQKENIIDESGMPKERFSAEFPKEGPSILRIQQVVRGDSAAYFCASSLRTESDGYTFGSGTRLTVV.

The chain employs TRBV19 and TRBJ2-2, with unresolved D. The CDR3 is 14 amino acids. Trimming shortened V by 1 base and J by 3 bases, and 6 bases separated the two germline ends. In germline, CDR1 is LNHDA, CDR2 SQIVND (reference sequence). CDR3 sequence reads: CASSIVYYTGELFF. The CDR3 nucleotides are TGTGCCAGTAGTATAGTTTATTACACCGGGGAGCTGTTTTTT.

V usage is TRBV5-4 and J usage is TRBJ2-3, with D tentatively TRBD1 (5 bases). V was shortened by 1 base and J by 3 bases, with 6 bases between the two germline ends. Looked up from germline, CDR1 is SGHNT and CDR2 is YYREEE (reference sequence). The CDR3 runs 13 residues. CDR3 residues: CASSLQGTDTQYF. In nucleotides, the CDR3 is TGTGCCAGCAGCTTGCAGGGTACAGATACGCAGTATTTT.

CDR3 bases: TGTGCCAGCAGCCCCCGGGGACTAGCGGGGCTCAATGAGCAGTTCTTC. Translated: CASSPRGLAGLNEQFF. This sequence joins TRBV3-1 (or the pseudogene TRBV3-2) and TRBJ2-1; TRBD2 aligns across 13 bases. CDR1 and CDR2 (germline): LGHDT, YNNKEL (reference sequence). This CDR3 has 16 residues. Germline trimming cut 4 bases from V and 6 bases from J; bases unmatched to any gene: 6.

The rearrangement joins TRBV18 to TRBJ1-2, with D uncertain. The CDR3 spans 13 residues. Germline CDR1 is KGHSH and CDR2 is LQKENI. V was pared by 0 bases and J by 3 bases, with 5 bases between. CDR3 loop: CASSPPADYGYTF. Here the CDR3 DNA reads TGTGCCAGCTCACCACCAGCGGACTATGGCTACACCTTC.